Listed here are 18 T cell receptor beta chains from one sample, sequenced in a study of T cell clonality in common variable immunodeficiency. The assay was immunoSEQ multiplex PCR, and TCRdb's table has in-frame clones only and misses some. This table holds around 34,000 clones with no singletons; the top ten claim around 3%. Input material: peripheral blood mononuclear cells. Receptors originate from a person aged 18 to 75 in good health.

This clone was seen many times. The read ends 3 residues before the CDR3 terminus; that terminus is restored from the germline J gene. The rearrangement uses TRBV7-9 and TRBJ2-7, with 9 bases aligning to TRBD1. V was clipped by 5 bases and J by 5 bases; unmatched bases: 7. Germline V gene data show CDR1 as SEHNR and CDR2 as FQNEAQ (reference sequence). The CDR3 is made up of 14 amino acids. CDR3 loop: CASSPRDRANEQYF. The part of the CDR3 DNA that was read is TGTGCCAGCAGCCCCCGGGACAGGGCGAACGAG.

This clone was seen at least ten times. Sequencing ends 3 residues short of the CDR3 end; the germline J gene provides the rest. The chain couples TRBV4-2 to TRBJ2-2, with 9 bases matching TRBD1. J lost 6 bases, V lost 4 bases, and 15 bases had no gene match. Germline CDR1 LGHNA, CDR2 YNFKEQ. This CDR3 has 18 amino acids. Incomplete CDR3 DNA: TGTGCCAGCAGCCGCGGGGTTCCGGGACAGGGAGGTCCCGGGGAG. It encodes CASSRGVPGQGGPGE. The full CDR3 protein is CASSRGVPGQGGPGELFF.

This clone was picked up many times. The read ends 3 residues before the CDR3 terminus; that terminus is restored from the germline J gene. The gene calls are TRBV18 and TRBJ2-5, with no clear D. The CDR3 is made up of 13 amino acids. The V and J ends lost 1 base and 2 bases respectively, with 5 bases between them. Germline CDR1 and CDR2: KGHSH and LQKENI. This chain's CDR3 is CASSPQGQETQYF. The sequenced CDR3 bases are TGTGCCAGCTCACCACAGGGTCAAGAGACC.

Ten or more counts support this clone. The read is 3 residues too short to cover the CDR3 end, so that end is filled in from the germline J gene. The gene calls are TRBV2 and TRBJ2-7, with D perhaps TRBD1 (5 bases). Per germline, CDR1 SNHLY and CDR2 FYNNEI. V was pared by 6 bases and J by 1 base, with 16 bases between. The CDR3 runs to 15 residues. The covered CDR3 bases are TGTGCCAGCAGGGGGCAGGGCCCACTTTCCTACGAG. Its protein is CASRGQGPLSYE. Given in full, the CDR3 is CASRGQGPLSYEQYF. The whole variable domain, filled in from reference TRBV2 and TRBJ2-7, reads EPEVTQTPSHQVTQMGQEVILRCVPISNHLYFYWYRQILGQKVEFLVSFYNNEISEKSEIFDDQFSVERPDGSNFTLKIRSTKLEDSAMYFCASRGQGPLSYEQYFGPGTRLTVT.

This clone appeared many times. The chain's CDR3 is CASSQDDKSYGYTF. Incomplete CDR3 DNA: TGTGCCAGCAGCCAAGATGACAAATCCTATGGC. V usage is TRBV3-1 (or the pseudogene TRBV3-2) and J usage is TRBJ1-2; the D is unclear. The DNA ends 3 residues before the CDR3 does, and the rest of the CDR3 is filled in from the germline J gene. V lost 0 bases and J lost 4, with 9 bases in between. The CDR3 contains 14 residues. The V gene's germline CDR1 is LGHDT and CDR2 YNNKEL (reference sequence).

This clone showed up many times. The CDR3 goes on 3 residues after the read ends, and that part is filled in from the germline J gene. The J gene is TRBJ1-6, the V gene TRBV2; weak D call: TRBD1 (5 bases). V shed 8 bases and J shed 0 bases, with 14 bases lying between them. Looked up from germline, CDR1 is SNHLY and CDR2 is FYNNEI. The CDR3 extends over 16 amino acids. Incomplete CDR3 DNA: TGTGCCAGCCTGGACAACAGGATCTCCTATAATTCACCC. Translating gives CASLDNRISYNSP. The complete CDR3 reads CASLDNRISYNSPLHF.

By sample share, this clone is medium-sized. The CDR3 end is not reached by the read, which stops 3 residues before it; the germline J gene fills it in. This chain connects TRBV20-1 to TRBJ1-1; D gene ambiguous. There are 12 residues in the CDR3. Germline-derived CDR1 and CDR2 are DFQATT and SNEGSKA (reference sequence). V was cut by 3 bases and J by 3 bases, with 8 bases left in between. The CDR3 DNA, read in part, is TGCAGTGCTAGGCCGACTGACACTGAA. Amino acids: CSARPTDTE. The CDR3 in full is CSARPTDTEAFF.

This clone was counted at least ten times. This CDR3 reads CASKGDTQYF. CDR3 DNA (partial): TGTGCCAGCAAGGGAGATACG. The chain combines TRBV12-3 or TRBV12-4 with TRBJ2-3; D call uncertain. The read finishes 3 residues shy of the CDR3 end, and the germline J gene is used to complete it. The germline V and J ends were trimmed by 7 bases and 5 bases, with 4 bases remaining between them. The CDR3 totals 10 residues.

This clone was seen at least ten times. The sequenced fragment ends 3 residues before the CDR3 boundary, so the rest is inferred from the germline J gene. The chain is built from TRBV7-9 and TRBJ1-3; 7 nucleotides line up with TRBD1. The V and J ends lost 1 base and 4 bases, in that order; junction bases with no gene match: 4. The CDR3 spans 15 residues. Germline V gene sequence: CDR1 SEHNR, CDR2 FQNEAQ (reference sequence). The CDR3 here is CASSLGDSSGNTIYF. CDR3 bases read: TGTGCCAGCAGCTTAGGGGACAGTTCAGGAAACACC.

This clone was detected ten times or more. The CDR3 goes on 3 residues after the read ends, and that part is filled in from the germline J gene. V usage is TRBV7-9 and J usage is TRBJ2-7; 9 bases match TRBD2. V gave up 5 bases and J gave up 3 bases; unmatched junction bases: 8. Germline-derived CDR1 and CDR2 are SEHNR and FQNEAQ (reference sequence). The CDR3 totals 15 residues. Partial CDR3 DNA: TGTGCCAGCAGCCGTAGCGGGAGAGCGGGCTACGAG. Protein sequence: CASSRSGRAGYE. Given in full, the CDR3 is CASSRSGRAGYEQYF.

Ten or more counts support this clone. The CDR3 protein is CASSNLLTGDNEQFF. The CDR3 bases that were read are TGCGCCAGCAGCAACCTACTTACAGGAGACAATGAG. The chain carries TRBV5-1 and TRBJ2-1, with D perhaps matching TRBD1 (5 bases). The read halts 3 residues ahead of the CDR3 end, with the missing end drawn from the germline J gene. V shed 4 bases and J shed 5 bases, with 16 bases lying between them. Germline CDR1 SGHRS, CDR2 YFSETQ. The length of the CDR3 is 15 residues.

This clone was recorded many times. With the read ending 3 residues before the CDR3 end, the germline J gene is used to fill in that end. The chain employs TRBV10-3 and TRBJ2-7; 9 bases fit TRBD1. V dropped 2 bases and J dropped 2; count of bases not matched to a gene: 1. The CDR3 consists of 14 residues. Per germline, CDR1 ENHRY and CDR2 SYGVKD. CDR3 in amino acids: CAISEGQGPYEQYF. CDR3 bases read: TGTGCCATCAGTGAGGGACAGGGGCCCTACGAG.

Ten or more counts support this clone. The CDR3 end is not reached by the read, which stops 3 residues before it; the germline J gene fills it in. This chain connects TRBV6-2 or TRBV6-3 to TRBJ2-5; D may be TRBD2 (6 bases). CDR1 MNHEY and CDR2 SVGEGT come from the germline V gene. The CDR3 sequence is 15 residues long. The V end was cut by 6 bases, the J end by 0 bases, with 14 bases between. CDR3 region: CASRTAGTYQETQYF. Partial CDR3 DNA: TGTGCCAGCAGGACGGCGGGGACGTACCAAGAGACC.

This clone was counted many times. Read coverage stops 3 residues before the CDR3 terminus; the germline J gene supplies the remainder. The chain couples TRBV9 to TRBJ2-5, with 8 nucleotides matching TRBD1. CDR3 size: 14 residues. The trim removed 5 bases at V and 3 bases at J, leaving 6 bases unmatched. Germline V gives CDR1 SGDLS, CDR2 YYNGEE. The sequenced part of the CDR3 DNA is TGTGCCAGCAGTCCTGGGACAGGCAAAGAGACC. Translation gives CASSPGTGKET. The whole CDR3 region reads CASSPGTGKETQYF.

In this sample, this clone turned up many times. With the read ending 3 residues before the CDR3 end, the germline J gene is used to fill in that end. The chain carries TRBV28 and TRBJ2-6; D might be TRBD1 (5 bases). Between the trimmed V and J ends, which lost 3 bases and 0 bases, there was a span of 9 bases. CDR1 is MDHEN and CDR2 is SYDVKM in the germline V gene. The CDR3 spans 16 residues. The part of the CDR3 DNA that was read is TGTGCCAGCAGTTTTTTGACAGACTCTGGGGCCAACGTC. This encodes CASSFLTDSGANV. The CDR3 in its entirety is CASSFLTDSGANVLTF.

This clone was detected ten times or more. The read ends 3 residues shy of where the CDR3 ends; the end is completed using the germline J gene. This chain links TRBV20-1 with TRBJ2-5; D unresolved. Germline V lookup: CDR1 DFQATT, CDR2 SNEGSKA (reference sequence). The CDR3 is 17 amino acids. V was cut by 0 bases and J by 1 base, with 18 bases left in between. Partial CDR3 DNA: TGCAGTGCTAGAGATGACTTCTTTAGAAGCACCCAAGAGACC. Protein: CSARDDFFRSTQET. The whole CDR3 reads CSARDDFFRSTQETQYF.

This clone was detected ten times or more. Read coverage stops 3 residues before the CDR3 terminus; the germline J gene supplies the remainder. The chain couples TRBV6-7 to TRBJ1-5; D not certain. TRBV6-7 is sorted into the ORF group, with uncertain function. V was pared by 4 bases and J by 0 bases, with 10 bases between. The CDR3 totals 15 residues. The part of the CDR3 DNA that was read is TGTGCCAGCAGTTTAGGCAGGTATAGCAATCAGCCC. Amino acids: CASSLGRYSNQP. The whole CDR3 protein is CASSLGRYSNQPQHF.

A remark on this clone: Coverage ceases 3 residues before the CDR3 finishes, and the germline J gene fills in the end. The rearrangement links TRBV7-9 to TRBJ1-2; D unresolved. There are 14 residues in the CDR3. Germline CDR1 reads SEHNR; CDR2 reads FQNEAQ (reference sequence). This chain's CDR3 is CASRQGLVFGDYTF. Partial CDR3 DNA: TGTGCCAGCAGACAAGGACTAGTATTTGGTGAC.